This T cell receptor beta chain derives from a study of PD-1 blockade in classical Hodgkin lymphoma. Study background: Intravenous delivery of nivolumab at 3 mg/kg to patients occurred every 2 weeks.

Details on this clone: Its target is unknown.

In every patient, relapse followed autologous stem cell transplantation, while exposure to brentuximab vedotin differed. Thawed PBMCs underwent magnetic negative selection to yield purified CD4+ T cells. Broader study findings: By C4D1, CD4+ diversity increased significantly, especially in complete responders. Newly diagnosed patients were reported to exhibit reduced baseline TCR diversity relative to healthy donors. The diversity seen at baseline in complete responders resembled that of newly diagnosed patients.

TCRdb's copy holds only in-frame clones and misses some; the assay was immunoSEQ multiplex PCR. In the table there are 4,000 to 4,500 clones, more than 60% of which are singletons. The J segment lost 5 bases and the V segment lost 2 bases, leaving 12 bases of the junction unmatched. The CDR3 runs 17 residues. Germline loops: CDR1 MNHNS, CDR2 SASEGT. This chain uses TRBV6-1 with TRBJ1-2; 9 nucleotides agree with TRBD1. The TCR comes from a human donor with classical Hodgkin lymphoma. This material consisted of CD4+ T cells from blood, taken at baseline. In DNA form, the CDR3 reads TGTGCCAGCAGTGAATTTAACAGGGGGCGTCAGGGATATGGCTACACCTTC. Amino acids: CASSEFNRGRQGYGYTF.